A selection of T cell receptor beta chains follows, all from one sample in a study of T cell changes during pregnancy in multiple sclerosis. Using immunoSEQ multiplex PCR, the repertoire was profiled, and TCRdb retains in-frame clones only, with some absent. The data contain some 44,000 clones, 87% of them singletons. The source material was CD4+ T cells from peripheral blood mononuclear cells, sampled after pregnancy. These receptors were obtained from a female donor with multiple sclerosis, enrolled in a pregnancy study. The CDR3 runs from the conserved cysteine through the conserved F or W. D genes are given only for firm matches. For some rows the clone size is stated as once, few or many, or as a class when expanded; others skip it.

TRBD2,TRBV7-2,TRBJ2-7,.,17,TGTGCCAGCAGCTGGGCCCCTAGAGGGTTAGCGGGATACGAGCAGTACTTC,CASSWAPRGLAGYEQYF
TRBD2,TRBV4-3,TRBJ2-2,.,17,TGCGCCAGCAGCCAAGATGGGAGGGGTTTTAACACCGGGGAGCTGTTTTTT,CASSQDGRGFNTGELFF
.,TRBV18,TRBJ2-2,.,15,TGTGCCAGCTCACCTAGTTTTAAGTACACCGGGGAGCTGTTTTTT,CASSPSFKYTGELFF
TRBD1,TRBV28,TRBJ1-4,.,14,TGTGCCAGTAGATACAGGGGGAGCCTGGAAAAACTGTTTTTT,CASRYRGSLEKLFF
.,TRBV4-3,TRBJ2-7,once,15,TGCGCCAGCAGCCCTCACTCCGGGAGCTCCTACGAGCAGTACTTC,CASSPHSGSSYEQYF
.,TRBV2,TRBJ1-1,once,8,TGTGCCAGCAGTTCGGCTTTCTTT,CASSSAFF
TRBD2,TRBV9,TRBJ2-2,.,18,TGTGCCAGCAGCGCGGGACTAGCGGGGGGCTCCGAGGCCGGGGAGCTGTTTTTT,CASSAGLAGGSEAGELFF
.,TRBV7-2,TRBJ2-7,.,14,TGTGCCAGCAGCGCGCGGGTAAGCTCCTACGAGCAGTACTTC,CASSARVSSYEQYF
TRBD2,TRBV4-1,TRBJ2-5,.,19,TGCGCCAGCAGCCAAGAGGGTAGCGGGGGGTCTGTACGCCAAGAGACCCAGTACTTC,CASSQEGSGGSVRQETQYF
TRBD1,TRBV5-1,TRBJ1-2,.,14,TGCGCCAGCAGCTTTGGGACAGGGGACTATGGCTACACCTTC,CASSFGTGDYGYTF
TRBD2,TRBV7-9,TRBJ2-5,.,15,TGTGCCAGCATCCAATGGGAGGGCCGCCAAGAGACCCAGTACTTC,CASIQWEGRQETQYF
TRBD2,TRBV7-2,TRBJ2-7,.,15,TGTGCCAGCAGCTTATATAGCGGGGTTGCCTACGAGCAGTACTTC,CASSLYSGVAYEQYF
TRBD1,TRBV2,TRBJ1-2,.,15,TGTGCCAGCAGTTTTTCCATCCAGGGGGCAGGTGGCTACACCTTC,CASSFSIQGAGGYTF
.,TRBV4-1,TRBJ2-7,.,15,TGCGCCAGCAGCCAAGGTGGGGGCCCAACCTACGAGCAGTACTTC,CASSQGGGPTYEQYF
TRBD2,TRBV6-4,TRBJ2-1,.,14,TGTGCCAGCAGTGATAGCGGGGGGGCCAATGAGCAGTTCTTC,CASSDSGGANEQFF
TRBD1,TRBV4-1,TRBJ2-1,.,16,TGCGCCAGCAGCCCCTCAGGACAGGGGGCAGGGAATGAGCAGTTCTTC,CASSPSGQGAGNEQFF
.,TRBV9,TRBJ2-7,once,14,TGTGCCAGCAGCTCGGACACGAATCTCTACGAGCAGTACTTC,CASSSDTNLYEQYF
TRBD2,TRBV7-7,TRBJ2-1,.,16,TGTGCTAGCAGCTTTTTAGGACTAGCGGATAACAATGAGCAGTTCTTC,CASSFLGLADNNEQFF
.,TRBV10-3,TRBJ2-7,.,14,TGTGCCATCAGTGACCGCGGGTCTTCCTACGAGCAGTACTTC,CAISDRGSSYEQYF
TRBD2,TRBV7-2,TRBJ2-2,.,17,TGTGCCAGCAGCTTAACTTGGCGGGGGGTGAACACCGGGGAGCTGTTTTTT,CASSLTWRGVNTGELFF
TRBD2,TRBV6-5,TRBJ2-3,.,15,TGTGCCAGCAGAAAAGCGGGGGGGTACACAGATACGCAGTATTTT,CASRKAGGYTDTQYF
.,TRBV11-2,TRBJ2-2,.,17,TGTGCCAGCAGCCCTAGAGTCCCCAGGGGCATTAGAGGGGAGCTGTTTTTT,CASSPRVPRGIRGELFF
.,TRBV27,TRBJ2-2,.,15,TGTGCCAGCAGTTTACGGGGTGGGAACACCGGGGAGCTGTTTTTT,CASSLRGGNTGELFF
TRBD2,TRBV29-1,TRBJ2-7,.,15,TGCAGCGTACATGGGACTAGCGGGGGGGCCGGTCGGCAGTACTTC,CSVHGTSGGAGRQYF
.,TRBV5-4,TRBJ2-3,.,17,TGTGCCAGCAGCTACAGGGTCCTACCACGATCCACAGATACGCAGTATTTT,CASSYRVLPRSTDTQYF
.,TRBV4-3,TRBJ2-3,.,14,TGCGCCAGCAGCCAAAAGGGGTACACAGATACGCAGTATTTT,CASSQKGYTDTQYF
.,TRBV5-5,TRBJ2-3,.,13,TGTGCCAGCAGCTTGGCAGGGCCAGATACGCAGTATTTT,CASSLAGPDTQYF
.,TRBV18,TRBJ2-6,.,18,TGTGCCAGCTCACCACCCCGCAGGGTAGGCTCTGGGGCCAACGTCCTGACTTTC,CASSPPRRVGSGANVLTF
.,TRBV5-1,TRBJ1-1,.,15,TGCGCCAGCACCTCTTACAGGTTTTCGACCACTGAAGCTTTCTTT,CASTSYRFSTTEAFF
.,TRBV10-3,TRBJ1-6,once,15,TGTGCCATCAGAGACAGCCCCGAAGGTCGATCACCCCTCCACTTT,CAIRDSPEGRSPLHF
.,TRBV6-5,TRBJ1-3,.,14,TGTGCCAGCGGCGGGCTCTCCTCGGGAAACACCATATATTTT,CASGGLSSGNTIYF
.,TRBV6-1,TRBJ1-6,.,17,TGTGCCAGCAGTGACCTAACTTCAAGGGCGGGATTTTCACCCCTCCACTTT,CASSDLTSRAGFSPLHF
.,TRBV7-9,TRBJ1-1,.,13,TGTGCCAGCAGCTTAATACAGAACACTGAAGCTTTCTTT,CASSLIQNTEAFF
TRBD1,TRBV19,TRBJ1-1,.,19,TGTGCCAGTCGCAGGACAGGGGCCACCGTTTCCCTCGTGGGCACTGAAGCTTTCTTT,CASRRTGATVSLVGTEAFF
.,TRBV30,TRBJ1-1,.,13,TGTGCCTGGAGTGAGGAGGGGGGGAGTCGGGCTTTCTTT,CAWSEEGGSRAFF
TRBD1,TRBV4-3,TRBJ2-1,few,13,TGCGCCAGCAGCCGAAAAACAGGGGGTGAGCAGTTCTTC,CASSRKTGGEQFF
.,TRBV18,TRBJ2-2,.,16,TGTGCCAGCTCACCACCTTTCCCAAAAGCCACCGGGGAGCTGTTTTTT,CASSPPFPKATGELFF
.,TRBV7-9,TRBJ1-1,few,16,TGTGCCAGCAGCTTAGGTATTGGTCAGGGAAACACTGAAGCTTTCTTT,CASSLGIGQGNTEAFF
TRBD1,TRBV5-1,TRBJ1-4,.,17,TGCGCCAGCAGCCACCGACAGGGGGCTACAACTAATGAAAAACTGTTTTTT,CASSHRQGATTNEKLFF
.,TRBV19,TRBJ1-1,.,16,TGTGCCAGCGCAGCGGGGGCCGTCTTTATGAACACTGAAGCTTTCTTT,CASAAGAVFMNTEAFF
TRBD2,TRBV7-2,TRBJ2-1,.,14,TGTGCCAGCAGCTTAGGAGGTCTTAGCGGGGGAGAGTTCTTC,CASSLGGLSGGEFF
.,TRBV6-5,TRBJ1-5,.,13,TGTGCCAGCAGTTACTCTTACGGTCAGCCCCAGCATTTT,CASSYSYGQPQHF
TRBD2,TRBV19,TRBJ2-7,.,13,TGTGCCAGTAGTCGGGAGGGATCGTACGAGCAGTACTTC,CASSREGSYEQYF
.,TRBV7-2,TRBJ2-3,.,16,TGTGCCAGCAGCTTAAGTTCGGGGGGCTGGGGAGATACGCAGTATTTT,CASSLSSGGWGDTQYF
.,TRBV4-3,TRBJ1-6,.,15,TGCGCCAGCAGCCAAGAACCGAAGACAGATTCACCCCTCCACTTT,CASSQEPKTDSPLHF
TRBD2,TRBV5-1,TRBJ2-1,few,14,TGCGCCAGCAGCTTACTAGCGGAGTACAATGAGCAGTTCTTC,CASSLLAEYNEQFF
.,TRBV4-1,TRBJ2-3,.,13,TGCGCCAGCAGCCTCCTATGGGCGGATACGCAGTATTTT,CASSLLWADTQYF
TRBD1,TRBV2,TRBJ1-2,few,14,TGTGCCAGCGGAACCACAGGGGGCGGCTATGGCTACACCTTC,CASGTTGGGYGYTF
TRBD2,TRBV19,TRBJ2-3,.,17,TGTGCCAGTAGTATCCGGGGGGGACGGTTCAGCACAGATACGCAGTATTTT,CASSIRGGRFSTDTQYF
TRBD1,TRBV19,TRBJ1-5,.,16,TGTGCCAGTAGTCCCTCCGGGACAGGGGGCGTTCAGCCCCAGCATTTT,CASSPSGTGGVQPQHF
.,TRBV2,TRBJ1-1,few,11,TGTGCCGGGGCCCAGAACACTGAAGCTTTCTTT,CAGAQNTEAFF
TRBD2,TRBV10-3,TRBJ2-3,.,14,TGTGCCATCAGTAGCGGGGGGGGCACAGATACGCAGTATTTT,CAISSGGGTDTQYF
.,TRBV6-5,TRBJ1-5,.,13,TGTGCCAGCAGGAGATCGTCTGATCAGCCCCAGCATTTT,CASRRSSDQPQHF
.,TRBV9,TRBJ2-1,.,13,TGTGCCAGCAGCGTACTGACCTCAGGCAAGCAGTTCTTC,CASSVLTSGKQFF
.,TRBV5-4,TRBJ2-3,.,15,TGTGCCAGCAGTCTTCCGAGGGCAGCGCAGGATACGCAGTATTTT,CASSLPRAAQDTQYF
TRBD1,TRBV28,TRBJ1-5,once,14,TGTGCCAGCAGTAAACAGGGGCCCAATCAGCCCCAGCATTTT,CASSKQGPNQPQHF
TRBD1,TRBV30,TRBJ1-3,few,17,TGTGCCTGGAGTGTAACCAGGGGGTTCCGATCTGGAAACACCATATATTTT,CAWSVTRGFRSGNTIYF
TRBD1,TRBV5-8,TRBJ1-1,.,16,TGTGCCAGCAGCTTGACAGGGGGTTCTCTTCTGGTCTGGGCTTTCTTT,CASSLTGGSLLVWAFF
.,TRBV5-6,TRBJ1-1,.,17,TGTGCCAGCAGCTTGGAGCCTTCCGGGTGGTTCGACACTGAAGCTTTCTTT,CASSLEPSGWFDTEAFF